Shown below are 7 T cell receptor beta chains from a single sample sequenced in a study of cytomegalovirus exposure and HLA in healthy donors. Primers for the PCR totalled 60 Vbeta and 13 Jbeta. Only in-frame clones appear in the TCRdb table, and some are missing; sequencing was by immunoSEQ multiplex PCR. This table has under 80,000 clones, about four fifths appearing once. The specimen was PBMCs. Receptors were obtained from a man aged 50-59 years in good health and CMV-seropositive.

This rearrangement joins TRBV2 to TRBJ1-6; TRBD1 matches at 8 bases. CDR1 and CDR2 from the germline V gene are SNHLY and FYNNEI. J was trimmed by 5 bases and V by 7 bases; bases with no gene match: 7. The CDR3 sequence is 15 residues long. The CDR3 region is CASTDRQGNNSPLHF. The CDR3 nucleotides are TGTGCCAGCACTGACAGACAGGGGAATAATTCACCCCTCCACTTT.

The chain uses TRBV30 and TRBJ1-1; the match to TRBD1 covers 7 bases. There are 14 residues in the CDR3. Per the germline V gene, CDR1 is GTSNPN and CDR2 is SVGIG (reference sequence). V was clipped by 5 bases and J by 1 base; unmatched bases: 7. Here the CDR3 DNA reads TGTGCCTGGTTACAGGGGAAGACGAACACTGAAGCTTTCTTT. Its protein product is CAWLQGKTNTEAFF.

The V and J genes are TRBV13 and TRBJ2-7; 11 bases map to TRBD1. The germline V gene encodes CDR1 PRHDT and CDR2 FYEKMQ (reference sequence). The CDR3 extends over 13 amino acids. Trimming took 5 bases from V and 9 from J; bases not matched to a gene: 6. CDR3 residues: CASSLDRGQVQYF. The CDR3 DNA follows: TGTGCCAGCAGCCTGGACAGGGGGCAGGTGCAGTACTTC.

The gene calls are TRBV5-4 and TRBJ2-7; 9 positions agree with TRBD2. The CDR3 contains 16 residues. The germline CDR1 and CDR2 sequences are SGHNT and YYREEE (reference sequence). V lost 2 bases, J lost 0 bases, and 6 bases stayed unmatched. The CDR3 bases are TGTGCCAGCAGCTTAAACGGACTAGCGAGCTCCTACGAGCAGTACTTC. It encodes CASSLNGLASSYEQYF.

The V call is TRBV30, the J call TRBJ1-1, with D perhaps TRBD1 (5 bases). The CDR3 is made up of 11 amino acids. V was trimmed by 3 bases and J by 5 bases, leaving 7 bases between them. Per the germline V gene, CDR1 is GTSNPN and CDR2 is SVGIG (reference sequence). CDR3 coding DNA: TGTGCCTGGAGCGACAGAACTGAAGCTTTCTTT. Amino acids: CAWSDRTEAFF.

J is TRBJ1-3 and V is TRBV10-3; 8 bases agree with TRBD1. Losses at the gene ends were 6 bases for V and 0 bases for J; bases not matched to a gene: 4. CDR3 size: 15 residues. CDR1 ENHRY and CDR2 SYGVKD come from the germline V gene. The CDR3 sequence: CAISETGGSGNTIYF. CDR3 DNA: TGTGCCATCAGCGAAACAGGGGGCTCTGGAAACACCATATATTTT.

There are a few counts of this clone. V gene TRBV7-9 combines with J gene TRBJ1-6; TRBD1 agrees at 7 bases. Per germline, CDR1 SEHNR and CDR2 FQNEAQ (reference sequence). V trimming: 1 base; J trimming: 9 bases; junction bases outside the gene matches: 6. The CDR3 is made up of 15 amino acids. The CDR3 bases are TGTGCCAGCAGCTTAGGAGGGACAGAGAGTTCACCCCTCCACTTT. Its protein is CASSLGGTESSPLHF. The variable domain in full, completed from reference TRBV7-9 and TRBJ1-6, reads DTGVSQNPRHKITKRGQNVTFRCDPISEHNRLYWYRQTLGQGPEFLTYFQNEAQLEKSRLLSDRFSAERPKGSFSTLEIQRTEQGDSAMYLCASSLGGTESSPLHFGNGTRLTVT.